This TCR beta chain was retrieved from a study of Graves' ophthalmopathy and Graves' hyperthyroidism. Study-wide findings and caveats: A 13-signature model separated ophthalmopathy from stable hyperthyroidism, reaching approximately 88% sensitivity and roughly 82% specificity cross-validated. Blood contained most expanded thyroid clonotypes exceeding 0.001 frequency.

The PBMCs originated from more than 8 ml of fresh peripheral blood. The table lists this clonotype with many counts. Its cognate antigen is unknown. TCR beta CDR3 regions were amplified from RNA transcripts. In the first round, RT-PCR was carried out with HTBI primers, and a multiplex PCR formed the second round. Using its own MiXCR run on the multiplex PCR reads, TCRdb lists one record per CDR3 protein. The table records a few hundred thousand distinct CDR3 sequences, roughly 17% of them present only once. Sequencing was done on a sample of peripheral blood. The clonotype comes from an adult man with Graves' ophthalmopathy.

DNA for the CDR3: TGTGCCAGCAGTAATTTGGGACTAGTTAACGAGCAGTACTTC. Its translation: CASSNLGLVNEQYF. The chain is built from TRBV7-9 and TRBJ2-7; the match to TRBD2 covers 8 bases. There are 14 residues in the CDR3. Germline-derived CDR1 and CDR2 are SEHNR and FQNEAQ (reference sequence). After removal of 6 bases from V and 5 bases from J, the junction contained 9 bases not matched to a gene.